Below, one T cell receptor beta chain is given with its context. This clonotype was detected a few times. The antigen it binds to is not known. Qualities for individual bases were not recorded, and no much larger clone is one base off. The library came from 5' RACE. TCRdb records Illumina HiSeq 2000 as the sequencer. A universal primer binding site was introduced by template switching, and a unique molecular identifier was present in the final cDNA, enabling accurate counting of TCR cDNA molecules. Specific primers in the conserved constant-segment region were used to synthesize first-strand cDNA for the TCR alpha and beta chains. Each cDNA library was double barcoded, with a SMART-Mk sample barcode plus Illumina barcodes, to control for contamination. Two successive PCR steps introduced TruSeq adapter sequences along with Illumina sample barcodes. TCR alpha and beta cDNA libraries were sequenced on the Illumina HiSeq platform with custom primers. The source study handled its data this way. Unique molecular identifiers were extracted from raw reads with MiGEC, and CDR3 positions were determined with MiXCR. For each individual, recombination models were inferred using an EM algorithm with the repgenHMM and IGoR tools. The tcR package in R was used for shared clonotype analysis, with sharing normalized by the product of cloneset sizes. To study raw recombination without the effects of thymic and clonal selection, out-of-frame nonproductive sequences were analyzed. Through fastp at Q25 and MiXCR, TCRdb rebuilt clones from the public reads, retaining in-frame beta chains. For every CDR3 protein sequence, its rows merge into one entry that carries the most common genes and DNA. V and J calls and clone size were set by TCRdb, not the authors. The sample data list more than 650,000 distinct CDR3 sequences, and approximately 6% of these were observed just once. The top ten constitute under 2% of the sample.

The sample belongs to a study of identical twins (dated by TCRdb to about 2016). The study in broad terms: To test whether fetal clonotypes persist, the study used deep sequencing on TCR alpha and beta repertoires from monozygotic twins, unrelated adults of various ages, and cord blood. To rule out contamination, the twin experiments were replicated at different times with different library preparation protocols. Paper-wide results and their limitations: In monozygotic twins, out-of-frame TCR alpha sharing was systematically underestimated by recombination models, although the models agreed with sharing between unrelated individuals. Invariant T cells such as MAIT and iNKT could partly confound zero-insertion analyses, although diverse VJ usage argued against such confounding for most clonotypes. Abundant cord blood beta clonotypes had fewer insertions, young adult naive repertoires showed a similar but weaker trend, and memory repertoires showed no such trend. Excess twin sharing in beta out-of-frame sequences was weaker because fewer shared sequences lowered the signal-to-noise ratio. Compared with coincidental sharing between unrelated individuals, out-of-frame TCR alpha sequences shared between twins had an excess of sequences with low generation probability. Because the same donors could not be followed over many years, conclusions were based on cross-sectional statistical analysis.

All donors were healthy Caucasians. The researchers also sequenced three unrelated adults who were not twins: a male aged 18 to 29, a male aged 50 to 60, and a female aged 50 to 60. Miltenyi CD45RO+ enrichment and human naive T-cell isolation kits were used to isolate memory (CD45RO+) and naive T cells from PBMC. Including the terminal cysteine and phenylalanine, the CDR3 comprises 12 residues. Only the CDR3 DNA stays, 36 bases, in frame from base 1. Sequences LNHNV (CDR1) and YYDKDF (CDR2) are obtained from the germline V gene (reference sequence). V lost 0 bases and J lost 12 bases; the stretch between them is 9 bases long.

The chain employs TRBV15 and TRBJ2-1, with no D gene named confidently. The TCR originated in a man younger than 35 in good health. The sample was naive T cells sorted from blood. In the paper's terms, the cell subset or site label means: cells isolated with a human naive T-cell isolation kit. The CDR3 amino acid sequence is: CATSRDPWRQFF. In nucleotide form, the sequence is TGTGCCACCAGCAGAGATCCCTGGAGGCAGTTCTTC. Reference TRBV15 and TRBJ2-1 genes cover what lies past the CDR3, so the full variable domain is DAMVIQNPRYQVTQFGKPVTLSCSQTLNHNVMYWYQQKSSQAPKLLFHYYDKDFNNEADTPDNFQSRRPNTSFCFLDIRSPGLGDTAMYLCATSRDPWRQFFGPGTRLTVL.